This T cell receptor beta chain derives from a study of blood T cell repertoires in COVID-19. Across the study: The United States, Italy and Spain were the sources of the acute and convalescent COVID-19 samples.

Generated by immunoSEQ multiplex PCR, the TCRdb table keeps only in-frame clones and is missing some. The sample gives a few hundred thousand clones, about 90% of which show up once; 3% is in the top ten. CDR3 length: 15 amino acids. Germline CDR1 SGHAT, CDR2 FQNNGV. V shed 6 bases and J shed 7 bases, with 19 bases lying between them. The study recruited people aged about 18 to 90 years across about two dozen US areas. Categorization into cohorts depended on clinical history that participants reported. Sequences were obtained from PBMCs or T cells enriched from blood (not recorded which). The V call is TRBV11-2, the J call TRBJ2-1; D perhaps matches TRBD2 (6 bases). The sequence derives from a young woman who had recovered from COVID-19. In nucleotides, the CDR3 is TGTGCCAGCAGGAAGACGGGACTCTTTTTTAATGAGCAGTTCTTC. Translating gives CASRKTGLFFNEQFF.